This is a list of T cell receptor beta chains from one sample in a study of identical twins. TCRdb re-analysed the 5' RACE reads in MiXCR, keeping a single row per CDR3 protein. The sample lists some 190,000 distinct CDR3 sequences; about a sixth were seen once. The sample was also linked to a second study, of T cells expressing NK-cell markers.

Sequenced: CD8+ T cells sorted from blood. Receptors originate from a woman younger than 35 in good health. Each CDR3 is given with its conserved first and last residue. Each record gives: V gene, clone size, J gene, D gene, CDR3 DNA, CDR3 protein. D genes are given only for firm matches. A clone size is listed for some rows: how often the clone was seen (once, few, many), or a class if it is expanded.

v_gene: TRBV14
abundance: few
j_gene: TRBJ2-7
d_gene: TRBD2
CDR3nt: TGTGCCAGCAGCCCAGGCCCCCGGGACTATTCCTACGAGCAGTACTTC
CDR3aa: CASSPGPRDYSYEQYF

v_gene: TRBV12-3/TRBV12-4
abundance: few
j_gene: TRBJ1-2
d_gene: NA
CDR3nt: TGTGCCAGCAGTTTGAAGGGTCTAGAGGGCTACACCTTC
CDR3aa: CASSLKGLEGYTF

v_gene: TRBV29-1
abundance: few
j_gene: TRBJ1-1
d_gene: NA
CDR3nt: TGCAGCGTTCCACCCGACGGCGGCACTGAAGCTTTCTTT
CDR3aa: CSVPPDGGTEAFF

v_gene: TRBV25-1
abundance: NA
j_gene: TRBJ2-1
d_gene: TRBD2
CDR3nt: TGTGCCAGCAGTGATCCAGCGGGGACCCAGTTCTTC
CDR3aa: CASSDPAGTQFF

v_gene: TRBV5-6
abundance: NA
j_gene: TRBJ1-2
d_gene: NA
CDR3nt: TGTGCCAGCAGCTTTGAGACCCAAGGGGACTATGGCTACACCTTC
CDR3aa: CASSFETQGDYGYTF

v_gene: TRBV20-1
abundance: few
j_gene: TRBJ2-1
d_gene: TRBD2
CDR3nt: TGCAGTGCTAAGGAGCAGCGGGAATATGAGCAGTTCTTC
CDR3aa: CSAKEQREYEQFF

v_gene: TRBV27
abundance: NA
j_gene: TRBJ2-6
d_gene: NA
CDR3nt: TGTGCCAGCAGTATAAGGGGATGGGCCAACGTCCTGACTTTC
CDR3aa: CASSIRGWANVLTF

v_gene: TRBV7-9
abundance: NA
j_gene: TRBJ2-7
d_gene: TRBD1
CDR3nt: TGTGCCAGCAGCTCGGGACAGGGAGGTGGCGAGCAGTACTTC
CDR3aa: CASSSGQGGGEQYF

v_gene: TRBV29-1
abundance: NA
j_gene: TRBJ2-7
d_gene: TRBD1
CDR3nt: TGCAGCGTCGAGATCCGGGACAGCTACGAGCAGTACTTC
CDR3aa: CSVEIRDSYEQYF

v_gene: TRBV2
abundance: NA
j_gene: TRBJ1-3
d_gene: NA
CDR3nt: TGTGCCAGCAGTGATGCCCCAGGAATATATTTT
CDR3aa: CASSDAPGIYF

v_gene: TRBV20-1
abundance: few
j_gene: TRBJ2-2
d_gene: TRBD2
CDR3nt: TGCAGTGCTAGGGGGACTAGCGGATACACCGGGGAGCTGTTTTTT
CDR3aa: CSARGTSGYTGELFF

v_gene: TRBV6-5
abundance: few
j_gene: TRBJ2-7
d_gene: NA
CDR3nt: TGTGCCAGCAGTTACTCGGCAGGTGAAACCTACGAGCAGTACTTC
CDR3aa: CASSYSAGETYEQYF

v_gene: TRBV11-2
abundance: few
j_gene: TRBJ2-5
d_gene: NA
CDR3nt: TGTGCCAGCAGCTTAGGAGCGCCCCAAGAGACCCAGTACTTC
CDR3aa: CASSLGAPQETQYF

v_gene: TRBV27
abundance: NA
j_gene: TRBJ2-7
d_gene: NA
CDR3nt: TGTGCCAGCAGTTTAAGGGGCCAGCAGTACTTC
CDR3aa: CASSLRGQQYF

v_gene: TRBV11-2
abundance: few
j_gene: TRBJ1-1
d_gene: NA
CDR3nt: TGTGCCAGCAGCGGGATTAACACTGAAGCTTTCTTT
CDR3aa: CASSGINTEAFF

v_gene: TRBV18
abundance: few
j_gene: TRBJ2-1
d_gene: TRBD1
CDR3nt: TGTGCCAGCTCACCACGGGACAGGGGCGCCGATGAGCAGTTCTTC
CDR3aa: CASSPRDRGADEQFF

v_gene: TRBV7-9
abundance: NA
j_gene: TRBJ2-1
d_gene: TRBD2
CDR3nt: TGTGCCAGCAGCCGGTCGGGACTAGCGGGAGGACATGAGCAGTTCTTC
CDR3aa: CASSRSGLAGGHEQFF

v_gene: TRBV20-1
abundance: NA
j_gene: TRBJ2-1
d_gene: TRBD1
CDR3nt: TGCAGTGCTAGAGGACAGGGTCGAGAGCAGTTCTTC
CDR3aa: CSARGQGREQFF

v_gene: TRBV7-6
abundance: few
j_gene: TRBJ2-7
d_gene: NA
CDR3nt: TGTGCCAGCAGCTTAGCGGCGAGCTACTACGAGCAGTACTTC
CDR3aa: CASSLAASYYEQYF

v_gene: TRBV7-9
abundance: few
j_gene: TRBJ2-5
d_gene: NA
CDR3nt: TGTGCCAGCAGCTTAGTTACAGGGTTACAAGAGACCCAGTACTTC
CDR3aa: CASSLVTGLQETQYF

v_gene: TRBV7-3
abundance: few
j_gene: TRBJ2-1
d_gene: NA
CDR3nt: TGTGCCAGCAGCCTGAGGGGGGGGACCTACAATGAGCAGTTCTTC
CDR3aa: CASSLRGGTYNEQFF

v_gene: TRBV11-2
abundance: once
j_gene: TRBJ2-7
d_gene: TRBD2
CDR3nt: TGTGCCAGCAGCTTAATTCCGATCGGCGGGGGGTTCTCCTACGAGCAGTACTTC
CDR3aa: CASSLIPIGGGFSYEQYF

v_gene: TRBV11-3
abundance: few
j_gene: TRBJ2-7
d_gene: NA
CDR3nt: TGTGCCAGCAGCTCCTTTGACGAGCAGTACTTC
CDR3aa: CASSSFDEQYF

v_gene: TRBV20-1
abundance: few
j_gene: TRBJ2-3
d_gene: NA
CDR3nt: TGCAGTGCTAGAGATCAAGGAGCCGTCGATACGCAGTATTTT
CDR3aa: CSARDQGAVDTQYF

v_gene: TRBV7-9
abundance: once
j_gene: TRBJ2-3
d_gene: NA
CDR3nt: TGTGCCAGCAGGGGGCAGCCCCCTTACACAGATACGCAGTATTTT
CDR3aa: CASRGQPPYTDTQYF

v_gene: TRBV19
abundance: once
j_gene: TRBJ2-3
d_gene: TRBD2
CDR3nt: TGTGCCAGTAAAGCCGGGACTACTAGCACAGATACGCAGTATTTT
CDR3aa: CASKAGTTSTDTQYF

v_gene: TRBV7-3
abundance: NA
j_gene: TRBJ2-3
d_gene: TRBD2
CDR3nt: TGTGCCAGCAGTACTAGCGGGGGGGCCGGAGATACGCAGTATTTT
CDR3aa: CASSTSGGAGDTQYF

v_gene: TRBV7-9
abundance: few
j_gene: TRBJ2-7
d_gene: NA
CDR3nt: TGTGCCAGCAGCCGAGGAAGCCCCGGGACTTACATCTACGAGCAGTACTTC
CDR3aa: CASSRGSPGTYIYEQYF

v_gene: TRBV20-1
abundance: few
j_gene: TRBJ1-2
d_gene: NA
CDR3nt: TGCAGTGCTAGAGATTACGAGGACTATGGCTACACCTTC
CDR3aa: CSARDYEDYGYTF

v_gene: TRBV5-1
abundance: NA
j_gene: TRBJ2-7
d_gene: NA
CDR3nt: TGCGCCAGCAGGGAGGGAGCCCTGTACGAGCAGTACTTC
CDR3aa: CASREGALYEQYF

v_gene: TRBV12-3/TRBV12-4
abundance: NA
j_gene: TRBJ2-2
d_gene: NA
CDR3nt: TGTGCCAGCAGTACTAGGCGGGTGGGCGCGAACACCGGGGAGCTGTTTTTT
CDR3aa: CASSTRRVGANTGELFF

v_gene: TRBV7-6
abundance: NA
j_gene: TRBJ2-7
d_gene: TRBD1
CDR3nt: TGTGCCAGCAGCTTAGAATCCCGGACAGGGGTTTACGAGCAGTACTTC
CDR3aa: CASSLESRTGVYEQYF

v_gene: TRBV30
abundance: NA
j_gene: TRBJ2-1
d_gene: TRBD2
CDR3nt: TGTGCCTGGAGTGTAGAGACTAGCGGGATGAAGGGTGAGCAGTTCTTC
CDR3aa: CAWSVETSGMKGEQFF

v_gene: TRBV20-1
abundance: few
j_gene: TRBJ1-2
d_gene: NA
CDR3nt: TGCAGTGCTAGAGATGTTCAGGGGCTCTATGGCTACACCTTC
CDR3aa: CSARDVQGLYGYTF

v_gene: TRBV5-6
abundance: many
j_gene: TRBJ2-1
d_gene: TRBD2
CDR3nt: TGTGCCAGCACCGGCGGACTAGTCACCTACAATGAGCAGTTCTTC
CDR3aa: CASTGGLVTYNEQFF

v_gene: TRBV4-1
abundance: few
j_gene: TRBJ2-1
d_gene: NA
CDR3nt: TGCGCCAGCAGCCCGTCTGGCGGCAGCGAGCAGTTCTTC
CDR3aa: CASSPSGGSEQFF

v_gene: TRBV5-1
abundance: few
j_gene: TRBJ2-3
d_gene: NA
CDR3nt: TGCGCCAGCGCTAGCCGCCCAGATACGCAGTATTTT
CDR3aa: CASASRPDTQYF

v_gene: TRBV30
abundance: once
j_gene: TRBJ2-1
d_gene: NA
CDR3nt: TGTGCCTGGGGACGGGGGACCCAAGTTAGCTCCTACAATGAGCAGTTCTTC
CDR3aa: CAWGRGTQVSSYNEQFF

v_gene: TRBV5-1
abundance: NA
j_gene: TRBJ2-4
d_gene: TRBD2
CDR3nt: TGCGCCAGCAGCCGAAGCCCGACTAGCGGGATAGAAAACATTCAGTACTTC
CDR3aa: CASSRSPTSGIENIQYF